This paragraph covers one T cell receptor beta chain sequence. Its antigen is undetermined. This record comes from a study of vaccination and CD4 T cells after COVID-19. Overall study: Samples were taken after vaccination, a median of about 79 days after dose two, with a range of 14 to 241. Cultures serving as controls received a peptide pool (CEFX or HIV-1 Nef) or no peptide.

Study-wide results and caveats: Convalescent patients' median share of reactive clones seen only post-vaccination was approximately 85%.

The treatment was: approximately 11-day PBMC culture with coronavirus spike peptide pools or control peptides (ViraFEST assay). Sequence data for DNA of cultured CD4+ T cells were generated by the Oncomine TCR Beta short-read assay. TCRdb analysed the PCR reads with MiXCR anew, one entry per CDR3 protein. The repertoire consists of under 10,000 distinct CDR3 sequences, with approximately 22% occurring once and the leading ten covering approximately 21%. V lost 9 bases and J lost 5, with 14 bases in between. Germline loops: CDR1 KGHDR, CDR2 SFDVKD. The CDR3 loop spans 13 amino acids. Specimen: CD4+ T cells from blood, cultured in vitro, collected after SARS-CoV-2 vaccination. The V and J genes are TRBV24-1 and TRBJ2-3; D not resolved. The sequence came from a human donor who had recovered from COVID-19. The CDR3 sequence: CATATYPGDTQYF. CDR3 bases: TGTGCCACCGCGACCTATCCCGGAGATACGCAGTATTTT.